Many counts were recorded for the clone carrying this TCR beta chain. CDR1 MNHEY and CDR2 SVGAGI come from the germline V gene. Trimming removed 6 bases from V and 6 bases from J, with 14 bases in between. This CDR3 region has 13 residues. These data originate in a study of T-cell reconstitution after alpha-beta-depleted transplantation in children. Researchers prepared the TCRbeta library using unique molecular identifiers, the study reports. MiXCR, applied by TCRdb to the PCR reads, yields one record per CDR3 protein. The sample lists roughly 100,000 distinct CDR3 sequences, 7% to 10% occurring once.

This sequence was found in a human donor who donated a stem cell graft to a child with congenital amegakaryocytic thrombocytopenia. The genes are TRBV6-5 and TRBJ1-1, with D tentatively TRBD1 (5 bases). The sequences come from PBMCs from the stem cell graft donor, collected from the stem cell graft. CDR3 protein: CASRFDRGAEAFF. CDR3 in DNA: TGTGCCAGCAGATTCGACAGAGGGGCTGAAGCTTTCTTT.